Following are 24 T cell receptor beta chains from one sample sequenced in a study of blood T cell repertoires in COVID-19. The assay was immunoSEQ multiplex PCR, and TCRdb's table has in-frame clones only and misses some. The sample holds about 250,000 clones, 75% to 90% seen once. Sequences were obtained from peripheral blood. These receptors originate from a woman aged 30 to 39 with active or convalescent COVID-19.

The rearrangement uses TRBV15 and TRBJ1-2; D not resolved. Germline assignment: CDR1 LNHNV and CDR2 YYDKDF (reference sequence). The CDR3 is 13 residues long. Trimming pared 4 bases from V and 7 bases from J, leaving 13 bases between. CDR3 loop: CATSITTRSGYTF. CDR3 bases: TGTGCCACCAGCATAACCACGCGAAGTGGCTACACCTTC.

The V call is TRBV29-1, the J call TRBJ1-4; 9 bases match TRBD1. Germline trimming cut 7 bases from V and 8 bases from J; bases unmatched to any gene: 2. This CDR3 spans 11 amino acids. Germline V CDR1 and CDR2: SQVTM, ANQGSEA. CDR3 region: CSAGQGEKLFF. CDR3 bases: TGCAGCGCAGGACAGGGGGAAAAACTGTTTTTT.

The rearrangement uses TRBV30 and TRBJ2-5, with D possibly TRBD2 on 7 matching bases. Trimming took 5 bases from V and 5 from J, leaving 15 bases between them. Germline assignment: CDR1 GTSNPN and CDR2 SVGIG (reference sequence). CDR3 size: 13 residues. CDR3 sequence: CAWGGGGWETQYF. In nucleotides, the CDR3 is TGTGCCTGGGGTGGGGGGGGCTGGGAGACCCAGTACTTC.

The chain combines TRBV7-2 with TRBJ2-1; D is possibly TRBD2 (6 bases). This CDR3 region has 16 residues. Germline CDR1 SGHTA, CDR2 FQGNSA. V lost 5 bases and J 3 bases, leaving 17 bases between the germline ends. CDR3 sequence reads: CASSPQGLANYNEQFF. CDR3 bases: TGTGCCAGCAGCCCCCAAGGGCTAGCGAACTACAATGAGCAGTTCTTC.

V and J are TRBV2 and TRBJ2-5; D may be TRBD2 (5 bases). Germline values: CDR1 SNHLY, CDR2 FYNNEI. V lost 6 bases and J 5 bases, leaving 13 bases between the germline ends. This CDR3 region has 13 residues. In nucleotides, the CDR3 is TGTGCCAGCAGGAGGGTAGCTGGGGAGACCCAGTACTTC. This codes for CASRRVAGETQYF.

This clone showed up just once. The CDR3, as DNA: TGTGCCAGCAGCCCCGGGACAGGATCCTATGGCTACACCTTC. Translated, it gives CASSPGTGSYGYTF. The rearrangement links TRBV7-9 to TRBJ1-2, with TRBD1 matching over 8 bases. The V gene end was trimmed by 5 bases and the J gene end by 4 bases; junction bases not matched to a gene: 6. The CDR3 runs to 14 residues. CDR1 is SEHNR and CDR2 is FQNEAQ in the germline V gene (reference sequence).

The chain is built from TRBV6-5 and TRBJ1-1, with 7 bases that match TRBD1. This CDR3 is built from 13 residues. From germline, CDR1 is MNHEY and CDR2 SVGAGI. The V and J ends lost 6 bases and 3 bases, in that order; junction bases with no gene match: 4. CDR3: CASSLDRDTEAFF. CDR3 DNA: TGTGCCAGCAGCCTTGACAGGGACACTGAAGCTTTCTTT.

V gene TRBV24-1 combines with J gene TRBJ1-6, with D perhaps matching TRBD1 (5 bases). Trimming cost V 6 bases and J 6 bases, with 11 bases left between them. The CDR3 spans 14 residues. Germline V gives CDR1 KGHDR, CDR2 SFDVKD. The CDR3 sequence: CATSSGGSNSPLHF. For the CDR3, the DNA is TGTGCCACCAGTTCTGGGGGGAGTAATTCACCCCTCCACTTT.

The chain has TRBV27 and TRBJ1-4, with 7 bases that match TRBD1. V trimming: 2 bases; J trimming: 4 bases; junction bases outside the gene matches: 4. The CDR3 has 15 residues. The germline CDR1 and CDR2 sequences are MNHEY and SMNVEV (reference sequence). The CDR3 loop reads CASSLIGTVNEKLFF. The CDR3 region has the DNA TGTGCCAGCAGTTTAATAGGGACAGTTAATGAAAAACTGTTTTTT.

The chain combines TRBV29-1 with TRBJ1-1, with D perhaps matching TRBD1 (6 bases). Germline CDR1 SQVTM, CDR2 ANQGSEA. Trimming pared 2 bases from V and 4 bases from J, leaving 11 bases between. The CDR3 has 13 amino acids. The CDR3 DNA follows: TGCAGCGTTGAATCGCGGACAGCCACTGAAGCTTTCTTT. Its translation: CSVESRTATEAFF.

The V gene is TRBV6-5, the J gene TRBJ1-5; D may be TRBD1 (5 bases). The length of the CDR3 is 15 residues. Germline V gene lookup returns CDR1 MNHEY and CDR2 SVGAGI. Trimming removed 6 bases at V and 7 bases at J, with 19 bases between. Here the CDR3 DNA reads TGTGCCAGCAGCCTTAATTGGGGGGAGGACCAGCCCCAGCATTTT. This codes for CASSLNWGEDQPQHF.

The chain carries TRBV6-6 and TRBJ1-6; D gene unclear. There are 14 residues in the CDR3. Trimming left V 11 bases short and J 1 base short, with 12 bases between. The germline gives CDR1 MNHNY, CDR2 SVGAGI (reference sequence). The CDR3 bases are TGTGCCTCTCGGGGATCGTCCTATAATTCACCCCTCCACTTT. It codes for CASRGSSYNSPLHF.

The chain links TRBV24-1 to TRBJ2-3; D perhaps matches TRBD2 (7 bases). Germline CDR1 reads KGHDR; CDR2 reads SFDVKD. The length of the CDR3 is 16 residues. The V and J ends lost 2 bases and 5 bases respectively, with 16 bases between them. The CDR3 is CATSDSVGGPRDTQYF. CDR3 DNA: TGTGCCACCAGTGATTCTGTGGGGGGGCCAAGAGATACGCAGTATTTT.

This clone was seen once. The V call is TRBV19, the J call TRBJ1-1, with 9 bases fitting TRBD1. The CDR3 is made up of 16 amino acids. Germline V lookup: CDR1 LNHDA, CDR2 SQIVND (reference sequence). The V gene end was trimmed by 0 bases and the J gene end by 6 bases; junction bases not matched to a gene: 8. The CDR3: CASSIDKPWTGAEAFF. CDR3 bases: TGTGCCAGTAGTATAGATAAGCCCTGGACAGGGGCTGAAGCTTTCTTT.

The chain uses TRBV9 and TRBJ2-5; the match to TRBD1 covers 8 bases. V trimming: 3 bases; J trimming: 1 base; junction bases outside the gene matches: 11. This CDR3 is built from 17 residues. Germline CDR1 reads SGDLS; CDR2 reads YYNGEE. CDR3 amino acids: CASSAAGQGFLQETQYF. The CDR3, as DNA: TGTGCCAGCAGCGCCGCCGGACAGGGATTCCTCCAAGAGACCCAGTACTTC.

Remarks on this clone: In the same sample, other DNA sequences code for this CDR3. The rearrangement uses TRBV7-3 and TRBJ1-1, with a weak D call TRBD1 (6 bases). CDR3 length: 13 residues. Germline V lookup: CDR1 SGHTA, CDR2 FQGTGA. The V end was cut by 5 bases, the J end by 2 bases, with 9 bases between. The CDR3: CASSPGTNTEAFF. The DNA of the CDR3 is TGTGCCAGCAGCCCCGGGACAAACACTGAAGCTTTCTTT.

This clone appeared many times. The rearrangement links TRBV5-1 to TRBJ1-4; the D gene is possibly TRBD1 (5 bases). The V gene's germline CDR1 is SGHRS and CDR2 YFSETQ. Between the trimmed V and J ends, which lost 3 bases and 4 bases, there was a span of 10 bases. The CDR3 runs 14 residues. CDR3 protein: CASSSAGFNEKLFF. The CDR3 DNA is TGCGCCAGCAGCTCCGCAGGGTTTAATGAAAAACTGTTTTTT.

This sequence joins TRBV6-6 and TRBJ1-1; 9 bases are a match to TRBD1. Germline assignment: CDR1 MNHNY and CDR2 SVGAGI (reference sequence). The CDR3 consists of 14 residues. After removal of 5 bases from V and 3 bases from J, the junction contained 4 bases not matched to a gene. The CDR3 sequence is CASSRQGGHTEAFF. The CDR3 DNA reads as TGTGCCAGCAGTCGACAGGGGGGTCACACTGAAGCTTTCTTT.

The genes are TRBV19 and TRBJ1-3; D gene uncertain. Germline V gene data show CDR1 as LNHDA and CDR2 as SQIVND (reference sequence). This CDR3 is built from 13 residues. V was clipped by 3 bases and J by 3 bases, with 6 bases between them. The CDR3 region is CASSIADGNTIYF. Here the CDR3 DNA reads TGTGCCAGTAGTATTGCGGATGGAAACACCATATATTTT.

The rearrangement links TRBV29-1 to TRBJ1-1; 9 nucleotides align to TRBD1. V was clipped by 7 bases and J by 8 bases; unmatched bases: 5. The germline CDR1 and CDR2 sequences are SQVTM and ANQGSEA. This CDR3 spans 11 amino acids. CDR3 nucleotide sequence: TGCAGCGGGGGACAGGGTGAGGAAGCTTTCTTT. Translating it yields CSGGQGEEAFF.

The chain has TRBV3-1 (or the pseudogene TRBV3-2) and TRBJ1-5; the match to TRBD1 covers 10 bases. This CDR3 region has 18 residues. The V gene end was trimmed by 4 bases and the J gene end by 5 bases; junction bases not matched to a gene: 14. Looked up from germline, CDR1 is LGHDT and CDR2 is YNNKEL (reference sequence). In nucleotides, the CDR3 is TGTGCCAGCAGCCGCCTAAACCGGGACAGGGGAGCTGATCAGCCCCAGCATTTT. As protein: CASSRLNRDRGADQPQHF.

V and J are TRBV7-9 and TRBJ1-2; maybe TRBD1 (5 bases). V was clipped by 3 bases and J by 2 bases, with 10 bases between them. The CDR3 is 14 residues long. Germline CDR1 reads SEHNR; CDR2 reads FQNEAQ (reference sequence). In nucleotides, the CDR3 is TGTGCCAGCAGCTTCGACGGGGGGAACTATGGCTACACCTTC. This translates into CASSFDGGNYGYTF.

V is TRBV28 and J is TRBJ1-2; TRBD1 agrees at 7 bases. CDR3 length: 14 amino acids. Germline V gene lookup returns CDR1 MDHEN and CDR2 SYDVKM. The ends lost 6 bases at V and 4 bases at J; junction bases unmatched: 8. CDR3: CASSRDSAPYGYTF. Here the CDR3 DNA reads TGTGCCAGCAGCAGGGACAGCGCACCCTATGGCTACACCTTC.

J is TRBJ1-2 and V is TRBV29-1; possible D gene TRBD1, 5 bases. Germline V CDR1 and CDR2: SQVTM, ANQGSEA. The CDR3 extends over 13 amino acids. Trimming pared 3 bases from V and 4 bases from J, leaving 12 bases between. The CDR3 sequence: CSVEPGGSYGYTF. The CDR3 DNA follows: TGCAGCGTTGAGCCTGGGGGGAGCTATGGCTACACCTTC.